This T cell receptor beta chain came from a study of post-analysis software for immune sequencing data. Looking at the study overall: The disease courses spanned relapsing-remitting, secondary progressive and progressive-relapsing forms of multiple sclerosis. Points from the study as a whole: Controls' normalized Chao1 diversity significantly exceeded that of multiple sclerosis patients. Comparison of patients with controls showed roughly five TRBV segments more frequent in patients, TRBV5-6, TRBV5-1 and TRBV20-1 among them. The authors found that F measure strongly co-clustered same-batch samples.

The ends lost 4 bases at V and 6 bases at J; junction bases unmatched: 16. Germline CDR1 and CDR2: SGDLS and YYNGEE. CDR3 length: 16 residues. Note on this clonotype: Its specificity is not known.

Unique molecular identifiers were carried by the TCR beta cDNA libraries. The T cell input of roughly 0.9 to 11 million gave a few hundred thousand cDNA molecules. TCRdb reprocessed the PCR reads with MiXCR, giving one entry per CDR3 protein. The table lists roughly 800,000 distinct CDR3 sequences, about 45% of them singletons. The chain joins TRBV9 to TRBJ2-7; 7 positions match TRBD2. The sample was blood. The TCR comes from a girl aged 10-17 years with multiple sclerosis. CDR3 region: CASSPPASGQLGEQYF. The CDR3, as DNA: TGTGCCAGCAGCCCCCCGGCTAGCGGCCAGCTCGGCGAGCAGTACTTC.